The rows below give T cell receptor beta chains drawn from one sample of a study of Graves' ophthalmopathy and Graves' hyperthyroidism. One entry per CDR3 protein, called by TCRdb with MiXCR from the multiplex PCR reads. The data hold 650,000 to 900,000 distinct CDR3 sequences, with roughly two fifths observed a single time. Material for sequencing was peripheral blood. The receptors derive from an adult man with Graves' ophthalmopathy. The CDR3 runs from the conserved cysteine through the conserved F or W. Fields, in order: D gene, J gene, V gene, clone size, CDR3 DNA, CDR3 protein. D genes are given only for firm matches. Clone sizes are given selectively: once, few, many, or a class where the clone is expanded.

d_gene: TRBD1
j_gene: TRBJ1-2
v_gene: TRBV7-8
abundance: many
CDR3nt: TGTGCCAGCAGCTTCCCAAGGACAGGGTTAGATGGCTACACCTTC
CDR3aa: CASSFPRTGLDGYTF

d_gene: -
j_gene: TRBJ1-3
v_gene: TRBV7-9
abundance: -
CDR3nt: TGTGCCAGCAGCTCCCATGTAGGGGGGAGGACTGGAAACACCATATATTTT
CDR3aa: CASSSHVGGRTGNTIYF

d_gene: -
j_gene: TRBJ2-7
v_gene: TRBV10-2
abundance: many
CDR3nt: TGCGCCAGCAGTGAGTCGACCCCTTTCGAGCAGTACTTC
CDR3aa: CASSESTPFEQYF

d_gene: TRBD1
j_gene: TRBJ1-6
v_gene: TRBV5-6
abundance: few
CDR3nt: TGTGCCAGCAGCTTGGTTGCGGGACAGGGATCACCCCTCCACTTT
CDR3aa: CASSLVAGQGSPLHF

d_gene: -
j_gene: TRBJ1-2
v_gene: TRBV7-9
abundance: many
CDR3nt: TGTGCCAGCAGTTCGACAGACGGCTACACCTTC
CDR3aa: CASSSTDGYTF

d_gene: -
j_gene: TRBJ2-6
v_gene: TRBV7-2
abundance: many
CDR3nt: TGTGCCAGCCGGAGGGATGGGGCCAACGTCCTGACTTTC
CDR3aa: CASRRDGANVLTF

d_gene: -
j_gene: TRBJ1-1
v_gene: TRBV10-3
abundance: -
CDR3nt: TGTGCCATCAGTGAGCCCGGGGTGGGGAACACTAAAGCTTTCTTT
CDR3aa: CAISEPGVGNTKAFF

d_gene: -
j_gene: TRBJ1-2
v_gene: TRBV2
abundance: -
CDR3nt: TGTGCCAGCAGGGTCATGTATGGCTACACCTTC
CDR3aa: CASRVMYGYTF

d_gene: -
j_gene: TRBJ2-5
v_gene: TRBV25-1
abundance: many
CDR3nt: TGTGCCAGCAGTGAATATGATGGAGGAAGGGAGACCCAGTACTTC
CDR3aa: CASSEYDGGRETQYF

d_gene: -
j_gene: TRBJ1-2
v_gene: TRBV19
abundance: -
CDR3nt: TGTGCCAGTAATAGACGAGCGGGGGCAGACTATGGCTACACCTTC
CDR3aa: CASNRRAGADYGYTF

d_gene: -
j_gene: TRBJ1-2
v_gene: TRBV7-9
abundance: -
CDR3nt: TGTGCCAGCAGCTTGGTAGACAGCGTATATGGCTACACCTTC
CDR3aa: CASSLVDSVYGYTF

d_gene: -
j_gene: TRBJ2-7
v_gene: TRBV6-5
abundance: few
CDR3nt: TGTGCCAGCGGATACAGGACAGCCTACGAGCAGTACTTC
CDR3aa: CASGYRTAYEQYF

d_gene: -
j_gene: TRBJ1-2
v_gene: TRBV25-1
abundance: once
CDR3nt: TGTGCCAGCAATGAGCCAGGGGCCGACAGATATGGCTACACCTTC
CDR3aa: CASNEPGADRYGYTF

d_gene: TRBD2
j_gene: TRBJ2-5
v_gene: TRBV25-1
abundance: -
CDR3nt: TGTGCCAGCAGTCCCCTTAGCGGGGGGGCCAGGGAGACCCAGTACTTC
CDR3aa: CASSPLSGGARETQYF

d_gene: TRBD1
j_gene: TRBJ1-5
v_gene: TRBV20-1
abundance: few
CDR3nt: TGCAGTGCTAGACTGGGACAGGGGGCTCGCAATCAGCCCCAGCATTTT
CDR3aa: CSARLGQGARNQPQHF

d_gene: -
j_gene: TRBJ2-7
v_gene: TRBV5-1
abundance: -
CDR3nt: TGCGCCAGCAGCTTGGTGGCTAGCGTTGCTGAGCAGTACTTC
CDR3aa: CASSLVASVAEQYF

d_gene: -
j_gene: TRBJ2-7
v_gene: TRBV7-9
abundance: -
CDR3nt: TGTGCCAGCAGCTCAGTGGGGGAGGAGGACGAGCAGTACTTC
CDR3aa: CASSSVGEEDEQYF

d_gene: -
j_gene: TRBJ1-5
v_gene: TRBV10-3
abundance: few
CDR3nt: TGTGCCAGCAGTTACGGCCGGACTCAGCCCCAGCATTTT
CDR3aa: CASSYGRTQPQHF

d_gene: -
j_gene: TRBJ2-5
v_gene: TRBV7-3
abundance: -
CDR3nt: TGTGCCAGCAGCCCCGGGGCGGGGCAAGAGGCCCAGTACTTC
CDR3aa: CASSPGAGQEAQYF

d_gene: TRBD1
j_gene: TRBJ2-5
v_gene: TRBV6-6
abundance: -
CDR3nt: TGTGCCAGCAGTTACTCCATCGGGACAGGGAAAGAGACCCAGTACTTC
CDR3aa: CASSYSIGTGKETQYF

d_gene: -
j_gene: TRBJ1-4
v_gene: TRBV7-9
abundance: few
CDR3nt: TGTGCCAGCAGCTTAGGTGGACAGTATGATGAAAAACTGTTTTTT
CDR3aa: CASSLGGQYDEKLFF

d_gene: -
j_gene: TRBJ1-4
v_gene: TRBV29-1
abundance: -
CDR3nt: TGCAGCGTTGGACAGAACTATGAAAAACTGTTTTTT
CDR3aa: CSVGQNYEKLFF